This T cell receptor (beta chain) was documented in a study of identical twins' blood T cells. TCRdb re-called the 5' RACE reads with MiXCR, one entry per CDR3 protein. Altogether a few hundred thousand distinct CDR3 sequences are present, over 25% being singletons, with the ten largest covering about 6.1%. The sequencing input was PBMCs. The receptors here all came from a woman aged 18-50 years in good health.

This clonotype was observed at least ten times. The chain has TRBV29-1 and TRBJ2-2; no clear D. The germline gives CDR1 SQVTM, CDR2 ANQGSEA. V was trimmed by 7 bases and J by 2 bases, leaving 14 bases between them. There are 14 residues in the CDR3. CDR3 region: CSAAIGANTGELFF. Here the CDR3 DNA reads TGCAGCGCCGCAATTGGAGCTAACACCGGGGAGCTGTTTTTT.